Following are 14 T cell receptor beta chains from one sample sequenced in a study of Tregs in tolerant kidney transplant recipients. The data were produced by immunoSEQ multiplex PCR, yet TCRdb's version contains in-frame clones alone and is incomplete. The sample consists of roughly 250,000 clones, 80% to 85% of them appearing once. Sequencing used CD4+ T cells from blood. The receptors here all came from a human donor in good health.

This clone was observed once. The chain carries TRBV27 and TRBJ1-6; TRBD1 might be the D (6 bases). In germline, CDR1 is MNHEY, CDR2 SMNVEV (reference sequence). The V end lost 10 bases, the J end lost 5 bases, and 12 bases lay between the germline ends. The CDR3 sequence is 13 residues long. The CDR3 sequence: CATRDTNNSPLHF. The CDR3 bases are TGTGCCACCCGGGACACAAATAATTCACCCCTCCACTTT.

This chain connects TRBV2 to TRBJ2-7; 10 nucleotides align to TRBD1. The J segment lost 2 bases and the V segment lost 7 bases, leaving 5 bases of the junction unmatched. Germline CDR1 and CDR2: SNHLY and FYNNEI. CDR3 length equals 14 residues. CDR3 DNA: TGTGCCAGCAACGACAGGGGGCCCCCCTACGAGCAGTACTTC. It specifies CASNDRGPPYEQYF.

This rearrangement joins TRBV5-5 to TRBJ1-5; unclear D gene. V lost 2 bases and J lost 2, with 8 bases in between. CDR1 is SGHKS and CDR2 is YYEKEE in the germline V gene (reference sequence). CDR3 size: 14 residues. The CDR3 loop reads CASSFQGGNQPQHF. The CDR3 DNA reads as TGTGCCAGCAGCTTCCAAGGTGGCAATCAGCCCCAGCATTTT.

CDR3 nucleotide sequence: TGTGCCAGCAGCTTGGACATGGGAGGGCCCCAGCATTTT. Protein product: CASSLDMGGPQHF. The V gene is TRBV5-4, the J gene TRBJ1-5, with unresolved D. There are 13 residues in the CDR3. Per germline, CDR1 SGHNT and CDR2 YYREEE (reference sequence). V lost 0 bases, J lost 9 bases, and 10 bases lay in between.

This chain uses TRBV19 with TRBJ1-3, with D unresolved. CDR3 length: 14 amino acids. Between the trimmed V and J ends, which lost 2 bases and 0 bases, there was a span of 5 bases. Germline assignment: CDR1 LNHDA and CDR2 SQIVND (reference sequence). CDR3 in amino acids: CASSIRFSGNTIYF. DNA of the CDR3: TGTGCCAGTAGTATAAGGTTCTCTGGAAACACCATATATTTT.

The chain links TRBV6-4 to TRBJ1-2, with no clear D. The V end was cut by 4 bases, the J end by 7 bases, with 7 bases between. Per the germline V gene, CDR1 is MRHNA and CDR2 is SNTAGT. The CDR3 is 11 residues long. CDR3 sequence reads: CASSASIGYTF. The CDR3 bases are TGTGCCAGCAGTGCCTCAATTGGCTACACCTTC.

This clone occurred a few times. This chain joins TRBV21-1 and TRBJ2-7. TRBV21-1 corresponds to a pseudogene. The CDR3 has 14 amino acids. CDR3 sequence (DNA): TGTGCCAGCAGCGGGGGGCCAGTGTCCTACGAGCAGTACTTC. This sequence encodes CASSGGPVSYEQYF.

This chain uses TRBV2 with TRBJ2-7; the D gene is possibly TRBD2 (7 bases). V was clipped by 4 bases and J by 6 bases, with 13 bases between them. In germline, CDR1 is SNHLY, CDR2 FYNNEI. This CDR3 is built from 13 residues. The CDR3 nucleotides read TGTGCCAGCAGTGCGGGGGGACAAGGCGAGCAGTACTTC. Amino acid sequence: CASSAGGQGEQYF. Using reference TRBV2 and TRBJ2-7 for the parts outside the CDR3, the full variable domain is EPEVTQTPSHQVTQMGQEVILRCVPISNHLYFYWYRQILGQKVEFLVSFYNNEISEKSEIFDDQFSVERPDGSNFTLKIRSTKLEDSAMYFCASSAGGQGEQYFGPGTRLTVT.

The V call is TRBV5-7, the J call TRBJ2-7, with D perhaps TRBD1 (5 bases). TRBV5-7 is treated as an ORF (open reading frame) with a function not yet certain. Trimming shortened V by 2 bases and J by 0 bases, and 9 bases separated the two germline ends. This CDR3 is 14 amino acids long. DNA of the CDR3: TGTGCCAGCAGCTTAATGGACAACTCCTACGAGCAGTACTTC. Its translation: CASSLMDNSYEQYF.

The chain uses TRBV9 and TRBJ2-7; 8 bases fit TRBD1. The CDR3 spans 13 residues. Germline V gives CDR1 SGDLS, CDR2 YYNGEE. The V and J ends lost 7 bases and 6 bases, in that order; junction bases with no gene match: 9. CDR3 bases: TGTGCCAGCTCCCCGACAGGGGTGGGCGAGCAGTACTTC. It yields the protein CASSPTGVGEQYF.

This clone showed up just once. The CDR3 nucleotides read TGTGCCAGCTCCTTCCCGGGACTCAATCAGGGGGAGACCCAGTACTTC. Protein product: CASSFPGLNQGETQYF. The chain combines TRBV18 with TRBJ2-5; D is tentatively TRBD1 or TRBD2 (6 bases each). Germline CDR1 KGHSH, CDR2 LQKENI. The V gene lost 6 bases and the J gene lost 5 bases, with 22 bases spanning the gap. This CDR3 contains 16 residues.

CDR3 region: CASSSPGQGSAFF. The DNA for the CDR3 is TGTGCCAGCAGTTCTCCGGGACAGGGGTCCGCTTTCTTT. The chain has TRBV28 and TRBJ1-1; 10 bases fit TRBD1. Germline loops: CDR1 MDHEN, CDR2 SYDVKM. Trimming took 4 bases from V and 11 from J; bases not matched to a gene: 7. This CDR3 contains 13 residues.

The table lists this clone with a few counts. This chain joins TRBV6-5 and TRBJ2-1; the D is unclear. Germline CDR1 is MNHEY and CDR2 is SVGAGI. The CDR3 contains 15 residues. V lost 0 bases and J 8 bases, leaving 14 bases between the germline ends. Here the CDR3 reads CASSYSYGRLDEQFF. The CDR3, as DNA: TGTGCCAGCAGTTACTCGTATGGCAGGCTTGATGAGCAGTTCTTC.

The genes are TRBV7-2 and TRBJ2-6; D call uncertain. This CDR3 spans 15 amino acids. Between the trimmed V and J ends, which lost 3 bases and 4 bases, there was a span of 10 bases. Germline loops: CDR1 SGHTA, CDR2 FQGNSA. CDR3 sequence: CASSFKHGGANVLTF. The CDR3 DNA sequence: TGTGCCAGCAGCTTCAAACATGGAGGGGCCAACGTCCTGACTTTC.